The T cell receptor beta chain described here comes from a study of cytomegalovirus exposure and HLA in healthy donors listed by TCRdb under 2017. With respect to the entire study: An earlier analysis of some 600 of the donors reported approximately 280 Gb of sequence data and some 110 million unique TCR beta sequences obtained from around 190 million T cells. Class I and class II HLA loci were covered by the typing at four-digit resolution. To predict cytomegalovirus infection status, the study combined high-throughput TCR immunosequencing, statistical association of individual TCRs with disease status, and machine learning. A later genetic analysis used genome-wide SNP genotypes for about three fifths of the roughly 700 donors, treating that subset as a discovery cohort. Around 330 gigabases of sequencing data and 75 million to 85 million unique TCR sequences made up an early release that covered roughly 670 HLA-typed donors. Because of strong linkage in the cohort, roughly five DR-DQ haplotypes were treated as single units for association and clustering. The study aimed to test whether cataloging public T cell receptors could reveal signatures of past pathogen exposure. Along with the approximately 700-subject first cohort, a separate validation cohort of over 90 different subjects was used. Donor age, sex, ethnicity and CMV serostatus were collected together with the repertoire data. An earlier analysis of 587 of the donors used high-throughput TCR beta sequencing to judge whether each TCR beta V gene segment behaved as functional or pseudogenic. Among 300 to 500 genotyped donors of the cohort, an average of about 220,000 unique TCR beta nucleotide sequences was sequenced per donor, of which about 18% were non-productive. The number of donors typed differed by locus, with roughly 620-640 for A, B, C, DRB1 and DQB1, about 500 for DQA1, over 600 for DPA1, and 400 to 490 for DPB1. Of the roughly 390 genotyped donors, over 70% fell in the genetic ancestry cluster associated with self-reported Caucasian donors. A later analysis re-analyzed previously published TCR beta repertoires from roughly 690 donors and added high-resolution HLA genotyping to study TCR occurrence patterns. Every repertoire in the discovery cohort had been generated on one and the same sequencing platform. The study used immunosequencing to profile the T cell repertoires of approximately 650 subjects and linked those repertoires to cytomegalovirus serostatus. The later analysis used no new phenotypic data to find candidate immune exposures, relying instead on TCR beta sequences and their occurrence across donors. The paper as a whole reports these results and caveats: In both the original and validation cohorts, the classifier was reported to diagnose cytomegalovirus status with high specificity and sensitivity. In a later genetic analysis, fewer N-insertions in productive TCRs were reported among donors in an Asian-associated ancestry cluster than the approximately 670-donor mean. The study gave a list of 150 to 200 TCR beta chains associated with cytomegalovirus. In a later analysis, most CMV-associated TCR beta chains were found to appear HLA-restricted, with HLA associations seemingly driven largely by CMV exposure. A few of the identified cytomegalovirus-associated TCR beta chains were confirmed in vitro to be specific for cytomegalovirus antigens. Several of the top co-occurrence clusters appeared to be linked to parvovirus B19, influenza, CMV and Epstein-Barr virus, according to a later analysis. Presence/absence analyses assumed roughly uniform sequencing depth across donors, an assumption that may not hold. HLA typing was unavailable for some donors at each locus, so association tests used only the typed subset. While some public TCRs were present in many individuals, most TCR sequences turned up only very rarely across donors. A further reported finding was that TCR beta sequences accurately predicted the HLA-A and HLA-B alleles for most subjects in the first cohort. In this cohort, only TCR beta chains were sequenced, and detectable features were limited by the absence of alpha or paired-chain data. The 87-base-pair reads could not distinguish some IMGT-functional V segments, including TRBV6-2 and TRBV6-3, so those segments were excluded. Assigning TCR associations to individual alleles was difficult when HLA alleles, especially DR and DQ, strongly co-occurred. A later analysis found that TCR association rates varied across HLA loci, with DRB1 alleles showing the most associated TCRs and HLA-C alleles the fewest. The only immune exposure information available for the cohort was CMV serostatus. Correlated functional status among segregating V segments might reflect linkage disequilibrium, but an unknown experimental factor could not be ruled out. Because counts were too low, some 16 rarely observed V segments, including chromosome 9 orphons, were excluded from the earlier analysis of around 590 of the donors. The sequencing pipeline was judged likely to have produced a cluster of highly shared sequence variants as a technical artifact. An earlier analysis of approximately 540 of the donors showed that most TCR beta V segments appeared in productive rearrangements either about 87% or about 30% of the time, which broadly matched IMGT annotations. Compared with equally common non-associated chains, HLA-associated TCR beta chains in a later analysis were more clonally expanded and had lower generation probabilities. At a false discovery rate of 0.05, a later analysis linked 16,951 TCR beta sequences to specific HLA alleles. The authors suggested that the approach could potentially be extended to other disease states and immunological phenotypes. A later genetic analysis associated a missense DCLRE1C variant with V-gene and J-gene trimming of TCR beta chains, and an independent cohort replicated the association.

Concerning this clone itself: The antigen this receptor binds is unknown. No much larger clone exists at a distance of one base, and base qualities are not known.

Taken from cysteine to phenylalanine, the CDR3 has 15 residues. Kept here is only the CDR3 DNA, which spans 45 bases and is read in frame from base 1. V loses 4 bases at its end and J loses 5 bases; junction bases beyond the gene matches: 8. The germline V gene yields SGHTA for CDR1 and FQGNSA for CDR2. Library method: the immunoSEQ multiplex PCR assay. A mixture of 60 forward primers for TCR Vbeta segments and 13 reverse primers for TCR Jbeta segments was used in the multiplex PCR. A multiplex PCR assay on genomic DNA amplified the CDR3 region of rearranged TCR beta genes. Amplified TCR beta libraries were sequenced as 87-base-pair reads on the Illumina HiSeq System. On the study's bioinformatics: A later analysis counted about 80 million unique TCR beta chains across the 690 or so repertoires, and about 10 million of these chains were shared by at least two donors. Raw reads were error-corrected and collapsed into unique sequences with a nearest-neighbor algorithm that merged closely related sequences to remove PCR and sequencing errors. CDR3 sequences were aligned to IMGT reference sequences to assign V, D and J gene segments. For a sequence to be retained, a match of at least six nucleotides was required to both a V gene segment and a J gene segment. A rearrangement counted as productive if the CDR3 had no stop codons and remained in frame with V and J, and every other rearrangement counted as non-productive. CDR3 was defined according to IMGT convention as the region running from the second conserved V-encoded cysteine to the conserved J-encoded phenylalanine. The earlier analysis of about 590 of the donors excluded sequences that lacked an unambiguous match to a single V gene segment. An earlier analysis of a few hundred of the donors classified V segments as functional when productive rearrangements were above 56.7% and as segregating when the standard deviation between donors was above 5%. To diagnose cytomegalovirus status from the catalog of TCR beta chain sequences, a statistical classification framework was built. A later analysis assigned V and J genes by comparing TCR nucleotide sequences with IMGT/GENE-DB human TR gene sequences. The TCRdist pipeline was used in a later analysis to assign CDR3 sequences and most-parsimonious VDJ recombination scenarios. In a later analysis, each TCR beta chain was defined by its CDR3 amino acid sequence together with its V-gene family, and reads lacking a unique V-gene family were excluded. To address suspected cross-contamination and a sequencing artifact, a later analysis removed under 600 highly shared, low-generation-probability nucleotide sequences. In a later analysis, a clonal expansion index was calculated for each public chain from normalized within-repertoire ranks of inferred template counts. A later analysis computed generation probabilities with a VDJ recombination model fitted to out-of-frame rearrangements, and checked the results against IGoR. In a later analysis, hypergeometric tests were used to score TCR-TCR, TCR-HLA and TCR-CMV co-occurrence, with a repertoire-size bias correction applied to TCR pairs. False discovery rates were estimated in a later analysis by permuting HLA or CMV assignments 20 times. In a later analysis, co-occurring TCRs were grouped using DBSCAN, and TCRdist sequence similarity was added for clustering within HLA-allele-positive subsets. Co-occurrence clustering excluded repertoires with fewer than 30,000 or more than 120,000 public chains, plus five with anomalous nucleotide sharing. This is the immuneACCESS table as TCRdb keeps it, with only in-frame sequences that have V and J called. A part of the clones is gone; compared with another copy, unresolved V genes explain less than half, and the rest is unexplained. V and J calls and clone size follow that table, whereas D and trimming were derived from the DNA. The sample table contains 85,000 to 130,000 clones; only one count was recorded for about 71% of them. The top ten clones comprise about 0.8% of the sample.

The cohort comprised hundreds of healthy bone marrow donors. At the time of sampling, every cohort member was nominally healthy, though immune exposures that went unrecorded were likely present. The donor tested CMV seronegative and was one of the 352 seronegative cohort members. Each donor provided a peripheral blood sample, and peripheral blood mononuclear cells were used for TCR beta sequencing. Genomic DNA was extracted from the blood cell samples with the Qiagen DNeasy Blood Extraction Kit. The sample consisted of PBMCs. This clonotype originated in a boy between 10 and 17 years old in good health and CMV-seronegative. The receptor chain draws on TRBV7-2 and TRBJ2-1, with TRBD1 matching 7 junction bases. The DNA sequence is as follows: TGTGCCAGCAGCTCCGCCGGGACAGACCACAATGAGCAGTTCTTC. Its product reads: CASSSAGTDHNEQFF. The entire variable domain, with the stretches around the CDR3 drawn from the reference TRBV7-2 and TRBJ2-1 proteins, is GAGVSQSPSNKVTEKGKDVELRCDPISGHTALYWYRQSLGQGLEFLIYFQGNSAPDKSGLPSDRFSAERTGGSVSTLTIQRTQQEDSAVYLCASSSAGTDHNEQFFGPGTRLTVL.